The T cell receptor beta chain under discussion was sequenced for a study of T cell repertoires in cytomegalovirus infection. Study in general: Peptides in the study included HLA-C-restricted and HLA-B-restricted CMV epitopes. Regarding the study as a whole: Dominating the ex vivo response were TCR beta clonotypes that were CMV-specific and HLA-C-restricted.

TCRdb redid the calling of the reads with MiXCR, one entry per CDR3 protein. The sample shows approximately 910,000 distinct CDR3 sequences, around 30% of them seen only once. Germline V gene lookup returns CDR1 SGHKS and CDR2 YYEKEE (reference sequence). The CDR3 extends over 16 amino acids. After removal of 0 bases from V and 1 base from J, the junction contained 5 bases not matched to a gene. This clonotype was counted between two and nine times. Its antigen remains unknown. This chain uses TRBV5-5 with TRBJ1-2; TRBD1 matches at 8 bases. This sequence was found in a human donor in good health (CMV status not recorded). Some clones in this sample may be carry-over from other donors' samples. The sequences come from cultured CD8+ T cells from PBMCs, collected from culture after CMV antigen stimulation. The CDR3 DNA follows: TGTGCCAGCAGCTTGGATCGGACAGGGCTTAACTATGGCTACACCTTC. It encodes CASSLDRTGLNYGYTF.